This is a list of T cell receptor beta chains from one sample in a study of CD8 T cells in Susac syndrome. MiXCR, run by TCRdb on the immunoSEQ multiplex PCR reads, gives a single entry per CDR3 protein. Of 200,000 to 250,000 distinct CDR3 sequences in the sample, 95% were seen once. Material: CD4+ T cells from PBMCs. The receptor set was obtained from a human donor with multiple sclerosis. CDR3s include the opening cysteine and the closing phenylalanine or tryptophan. Each record gives: CDR3 length, V gene, J gene, clone size, D gene, CDR3 protein, CDR3 DNA. D genes are given only for firm matches. Size is stated for part of the rows, as once, few or many counts, or as a class when the clone is expanded.

CDR3 length: 13; V gene: TRBV20-1; J gene: TRBJ1-2; clone size: .; D gene: TRBD1; CDR3 protein: CSAPGQEPYGYTF; CDR3 DNA: TGCAGTGCCCCGGGACAGGAGCCCTATGGCTACACCTTC
CDR3 length: 14; V gene: TRBV27; J gene: TRBJ1-2; clone size: .; D gene: .; CDR3 protein: CASSLHTGYYGYTF; CDR3 DNA: TGTGCCAGCAGTTTACATACAGGCTACTATGGCTACACCTTC
CDR3 length: 13; V gene: TRBV3-1; J gene: TRBJ2-7; clone size: .; D gene: .; CDR3 protein: CASSAGQRYEQYF; CDR3 DNA: TGTGCCAGCAGCGCGGGACAGCGATACGAGCAGTACTTC
CDR3 length: 14; V gene: TRBV19; J gene: TRBJ1-5; clone size: .; D gene: .; CDR3 protein: CASSPRARGQPQHF; CDR3 DNA: TGTGCCAGTAGTCCACGGGCTCGCGGGCAGCCCCAGCATTTT
CDR3 length: 14; V gene: TRBV6-5; J gene: TRBJ2-1; clone size: .; D gene: .; CDR3 protein: CASRDRIVFNEQFF; CDR3 DNA: TGTGCCAGCAGAGACCGGATCGTGTTCAATGAGCAGTTCTTC
CDR3 length: 8; V gene: TRBV9; J gene: TRBJ1-2; clone size: once; D gene: .; CDR3 protein: CASSPGTF; CDR3 DNA: TGTGCCAGCAGTCCGGGGACCTTC
CDR3 length: 15; V gene: TRBV12-3/TRBV12-4; J gene: TRBJ1-5; clone size: .; D gene: .; CDR3 protein: CASSLSSTINQPQHF; CDR3 DNA: TGTGCCAGCAGTTTAAGTAGTACGATTAATCAGCCCCAGCATTTT
CDR3 length: 13; V gene: TRBV30; J gene: TRBJ1-2; clone size: .; D gene: .; CDR3 protein: CAWSAGVNYGYTF; CDR3 DNA: TGTGCCTGGAGTGCAGGGGTTAACTATGGCTACACCTTC
CDR3 length: 14; V gene: TRBV9; J gene: TRBJ2-2; clone size: once; D gene: .; CDR3 protein: CASSLEGFPGELFF; CDR3 DNA: TGTGCCAGCAGCCTAGAGGGGTTTCCCGGGGAGCTGTTTTTT
CDR3 length: 15; V gene: TRBV20-1; J gene: TRBJ2-5; clone size: .; D gene: .; CDR3 protein: CSARDLLGGGETQYF; CDR3 DNA: TGCAGTGCTAGAGACCTCCTCGGGGGCGGAGAGACCCAGTACTTC
CDR3 length: 14; V gene: TRBV30; J gene: TRBJ2-1; clone size: .; D gene: TRBD2; CDR3 protein: CAWSWAGGPNEQFF; CDR3 DNA: TGTGCCTGGAGTTGGGCGGGGGGCCCCAATGAGCAGTTCTTC
CDR3 length: 14; V gene: TRBV5-6; J gene: TRBJ1-5; clone size: few; D gene: TRBD1; CDR3 protein: CASSRTGGDQPQHF; CDR3 DNA: TGTGCCAGCAGCCGCACAGGGGGCGATCAGCCCCAGCATTTT
CDR3 length: 12; V gene: TRBV6-5; J gene: TRBJ1-5; clone size: .; D gene: .; CDR3 protein: CASRHLEQPQHF; CDR3 DNA: TGTGCCAGCAGACATCTTGAGCAGCCCCAGCATTTT
CDR3 length: 12; V gene: TRBV6-6; J gene: TRBJ1-2; clone size: .; D gene: TRBD1; CDR3 protein: CASSLTGTGYTF; CDR3 DNA: TGTGCCAGCAGTCTGACAGGGACCGGCTACACCTTC
CDR3 length: 13; V gene: TRBV5-1; J gene: TRBJ2-5; clone size: .; D gene: .; CDR3 protein: CASSLVPQETQYF; CDR3 DNA: TGCGCCAGCAGCTTGGTTCCCCAAGAGACCCAGTACTTC
CDR3 length: 16; V gene: TRBV15; J gene: TRBJ2-3; clone size: .; D gene: .; CDR3 protein: CATSRDPASSADTQYF; CDR3 DNA: TGTGCCACCAGCAGAGATCCCGCCAGTTCAGCAGATACGCAGTATTTT
CDR3 length: 12; V gene: TRBV25-1; J gene: TRBJ1-1; clone size: .; D gene: .; CDR3 protein: CASVGENTEAFF; CDR3 DNA: TGTGCCAGCGTGGGGGAGAACACTGAAGCTTTCTTT
CDR3 length: 14; V gene: TRBV27; J gene: TRBJ1-1; clone size: .; D gene: .; CDR3 protein: CASSLGGIGTEAFF; CDR3 DNA: TGTGCCAGCAGTTTGGGGGGTATCGGCACTGAAGCTTTCTTT
CDR3 length: 15; V gene: TRBV5-4; J gene: TRBJ2-5; clone size: .; D gene: TRBD1; CDR3 protein: CASSLQQGAQETQYF; CDR3 DNA: TGTGCCAGCAGCTTGCAACAGGGGGCCCAAGAGACCCAGTACTTC
CDR3 length: 14; V gene: TRBV2; J gene: TRBJ2-5; clone size: once; D gene: .; CDR3 protein: CASRVGTMKETQYF; CDR3 DNA: TGTGCCAGCAGGGTGGGAACAATGAAAGAGACCCAGTACTTC
CDR3 length: 15; V gene: TRBV7-3; J gene: TRBJ1-2; clone size: once; D gene: TRBD1; CDR3 protein: CASSLSTGTNYGYTF; CDR3 DNA: TGTGCCAGCAGCTTATCGACAGGGACCAACTATGGCTACACCTTC
CDR3 length: 14; V gene: TRBV30; J gene: TRBJ1-2; clone size: once; D gene: .; CDR3 protein: CAWSVLLGEYGYTF; CDR3 DNA: TGTGCCTGGAGTGTACTTTTGGGGGAATATGGCTACACCTTC
CDR3 length: 13; V gene: TRBV7-9; J gene: TRBJ1-2; clone size: few; D gene: .; CDR3 protein: CASSRATNYGYTF; CDR3 DNA: TGTGCCAGCAGCAGGGCTACTAACTATGGCTACACCTTC
CDR3 length: 14; V gene: TRBV30; J gene: TRBJ2-3; clone size: .; D gene: TRBD1; CDR3 protein: CAQSPGQSTDTQYF; CDR3 DNA: TGTGCCCAAAGTCCGGGACAGAGCACAGATACGCAGTATTTT
CDR3 length: 13; V gene: TRBV30; J gene: TRBJ1-1; clone size: .; D gene: .; CDR3 protein: CAWIFEWNTEAFF; CDR3 DNA: TGTGCCTGGATCTTTGAGTGGAACACTGAAGCTTTCTTT
CDR3 length: 14; V gene: TRBV3-1; J gene: TRBJ1-6; clone size: once; D gene: TRBD1; CDR3 protein: CASREGTVQSPLHF; CDR3 DNA: TGTGCCAGCAGAGAAGGGACAGTTCAATCACCCCTCCACTTT
CDR3 length: 13; V gene: TRBV18; J gene: TRBJ2-3; clone size: .; D gene: .; CDR3 protein: CASSPPGADTQYF; CDR3 DNA: TGTGCCAGCTCACCCCCAGGGGCAGATACGCAGTATTTT
CDR3 length: 17; V gene: TRBV7-2; J gene: TRBJ2-5; clone size: once; D gene: TRBD1; CDR3 protein: CASSLALYGQGGKTQYF; CDR3 DNA: TGTGCCAGCAGCTTAGCCCTCTACGGACAGGGTGGTAAGACCCAGTACTTC
CDR3 length: 13; V gene: TRBV6-6; J gene: TRBJ2-5; clone size: .; D gene: .; CDR3 protein: CASKLGPQETQYF; CDR3 DNA: TGTGCCAGCAAATTGGGGCCTCAAGAGACCCAGTACTTC
CDR3 length: 13; V gene: TRBV20-1; J gene: TRBJ1-1; clone size: .; D gene: .; CDR3 protein: CSAGVGQNTEAFF; CDR3 DNA: TGCAGTGCTGGGGTGGGGCAGAACACTGAAGCTTTCTTT
CDR3 length: 14; V gene: TRBV12-3/TRBV12-4; J gene: TRBJ1-2; clone size: .; D gene: .; CDR3 protein: CASSFAHRDYGYTF; CDR3 DNA: TGTGCCAGCAGTTTTGCTCACAGGGACTATGGCTACACCTTC
CDR3 length: 13; V gene: TRBV2; J gene: TRBJ2-2; clone size: .; D gene: .; CDR3 protein: CASSADIRGELFF; CDR3 DNA: TGTGCCAGCAGTGCGGACATTCGAGGGGAGCTGTTTTTT
CDR3 length: 14; V gene: TRBV4-1; J gene: TRBJ2-7; clone size: .; D gene: TRBD2; CDR3 protein: CASSPGGLADEQYF; CDR3 DNA: TGCGCCAGCAGCCCGGGCGGGCTAGCGGACGAGCAGTACTTC
CDR3 length: 13; V gene: TRBV3-1; J gene: TRBJ1-2; clone size: .; D gene: .; CDR3 protein: CASSRAGDYGYTF; CDR3 DNA: TGTGCCAGCAGCCGCGCGGGAGACTATGGCTACACCTTC
CDR3 length: 16; V gene: TRBV15; J gene: TRBJ2-5; clone size: .; D gene: TRBD2; CDR3 protein: CATSRALAGGSETQYF; CDR3 DNA: TGTGCCACCAGCAGAGCACTAGCGGGGGGGTCGGAGACCCAGTACTTC
CDR3 length: 15; V gene: TRBV30; J gene: TRBJ2-1; clone size: .; D gene: .; CDR3 protein: CAWKDSGWTYNEQFF; CDR3 DNA: TGTGCCTGGAAAGATTCGGGGTGGACCTACAATGAGCAGTTCTTC
CDR3 length: 15; V gene: TRBV3-1; J gene: TRBJ1-1; clone size: once; D gene: .; CDR3 protein: CASSQALLGSAEAFF; CDR3 DNA: TGTGCCAGCAGCCAAGCGCTTTTGGGAAGCGCTGAAGCTTTCTTT
CDR3 length: 14; V gene: TRBV6-5; J gene: TRBJ1-1; clone size: .; D gene: TRBD1; CDR3 protein: CASRVTGANTEAFF; CDR3 DNA: TGTGCCAGCAGAGTAACAGGGGCGAACACTGAAGCTTTCTTT
CDR3 length: 15; V gene: TRBV30; J gene: TRBJ2-1; clone size: .; D gene: TRBD1; CDR3 protein: CAWTMGQGIYNEQFF; CDR3 DNA: TGTGCCTGGACCATGGGACAGGGGATATACAATGAGCAGTTCTTC
CDR3 length: 14; V gene: TRBV5-1; J gene: TRBJ1-5; clone size: once; D gene: .; CDR3 protein: CASSLDFTNQPQHF; CDR3 DNA: TGCGCCAGCAGCTTGGACTTTACCAATCAGCCCCAGCATTTT
CDR3 length: 15; V gene: TRBV5-8; J gene: TRBJ1-5; clone size: .; D gene: TRBD1; CDR3 protein: CASSPGTGDFQPQHF; CDR3 DNA: TGTGCCAGCAGCCCCGGGACAGGGGACTTTCAGCCCCAGCATTTT
CDR3 length: 14; V gene: TRBV20-1; J gene: TRBJ1-4; clone size: .; D gene: .; CDR3 protein: CSAAPWGLREKLFF; CDR3 DNA: TGCAGTGCTGCCCCGTGGGGCCTCAGGGAAAAACTGTTTTTT
CDR3 length: 13; V gene: TRBV19; J gene: TRBJ1-1; clone size: few; D gene: .; CDR3 protein: CASSSVVDTEAFF; CDR3 DNA: TGTGCCAGTAGTTCCGTTGTGGACACTGAAGCTTTCTTT
CDR3 length: 14; V gene: TRBV6-1; J gene: TRBJ1-6; clone size: few; D gene: TRBD1; CDR3 protein: CASDTGGLNSPLHF; CDR3 DNA: TGTGCCAGCGACACAGGGGGCCTCAATTCACCCCTCCACTTT
CDR3 length: 15; V gene: TRBV3-1; J gene: TRBJ2-2; clone size: .; D gene: TRBD1; CDR3 protein: CASRPRTGLSGELFF; CDR3 DNA: TGTGCCAGCAGACCCAGGACAGGGCTGAGCGGGGAGCTGTTTTTT
CDR3 length: 14; V gene: TRBV5-1; J gene: TRBJ2-5; clone size: .; D gene: TRBD2; CDR3 protein: CASSRSDGRETQYF; CDR3 DNA: TGCGCCAGCAGCCGATCCGACGGGAGGGAGACCCAGTACTTC
CDR3 length: 14; V gene: TRBV20-1; J gene: TRBJ2-7; clone size: .; D gene: .; CDR3 protein: CSARDKDRIDEQYF; CDR3 DNA: TGCAGTGCTAGAGATAAAGACAGGATCGACGAGCAGTACTTC
CDR3 length: 15; V gene: TRBV6-5; J gene: TRBJ2-7; clone size: once; D gene: .; CDR3 protein: CASSPQGFSSYEQYF; CDR3 DNA: TGTGCCAGCAGCCCTCAGGGGTTCTCCTCCTACGAGCAGTACTTC
CDR3 length: 13; V gene: TRBV15; J gene: TRBJ2-5; clone size: .; D gene: .; CDR3 protein: CATSTGERETQYF; CDR3 DNA: TGTGCCACCAGCACTGGGGAGAGGGAGACCCAGTACTTC
CDR3 length: 15; V gene: TRBV20-1; J gene: TRBJ1-2; clone size: .; D gene: TRBD1; CDR3 protein: CSARDLDRGFDGYTF; CDR3 DNA: TGCAGTGCTAGAGATCTCGACAGGGGGTTTGATGGCTACACCTTC
CDR3 length: 14; V gene: TRBV5-1; J gene: TRBJ1-6; clone size: .; D gene: .; CDR3 protein: CASSPGSVNSPLHF; CDR3 DNA: TGCGCCAGCAGCCCTGGGTCCGTTAATTCACCCCTCCACTTT
CDR3 length: 11; V gene: TRBV27; J gene: TRBJ2-1; clone size: few; D gene: .; CDR3 protein: CASSSRVEQFF; CDR3 DNA: TGTGCCAGCAGCTCCAGGGTCGAGCAGTTCTTC
CDR3 length: 14; V gene: TRBV30; J gene: TRBJ2-6; clone size: .; D gene: .; CDR3 protein: CAWSVRSGANVLTF; CDR3 DNA: TGTGCCTGGAGTGTTCGTTCTGGGGCCAACGTCCTGACTTTC
CDR3 length: 12; V gene: TRBV20-1; J gene: TRBJ1-5; clone size: .; D gene: .; CDR3 protein: CSASRSNQPQHF; CDR3 DNA: TGCAGTGCTTCCCGGAGCAATCAGCCCCAGCATTTT